This T cell receptor (beta chain) was recorded in a study of blood T cell repertoires in COVID-19. Study summary: From the United States, Italy and Spain came samples of acute and convalescent COVID-19. Sample material is recorded as cDNA or gDNA derived from T cells, B-cell-depleted T cells, or PBMCs.

This CDR3 region has 13 residues. Deletions cut 6 bases from V and 5 bases from J, with 13 bases between. In germline, CDR1 is MNHEY, CDR2 SVGAGI. Followed over time, Seattle patients had been enrolled while infection was active. In the original processing: By means of reference gene primer amplification, nucleated cell counts were estimated. Libraries were prepared by immunoSEQ multiplex PCR; TCRdb keeps only in-frame clonotypes and omits some of them. The V and J calls and clone size were taken over from that table, and D and trimming were inferred from the DNA. The sample comprises roughly 200,000 clones, over 80% of which are singletons, and 6.5% to 9% rests with the top ten.

The V gene is TRBV6-5, the J gene TRBJ1-2; tentative D call: TRBD1 (6 bases). The TCR sequence derives from a woman in her 40s with COVID-19, enrolled during active disease. The sequenced sample consisted of peripheral blood. CDR3 sequence: CASSSGQLYGYTF. CDR3 nucleotides: TGTGCCAGCAGCTCCGGACAGCTGTATGGCTACACCTTC.